This T cell receptor (beta chain) was sequenced during a study of naive and memory T cell subsets. This clonotype was counted many times. Its matching antigen is unknown. The study's findings and limits: Delayed type IV hypersensitivity infiltration was taken to explain higher tuberculin-site TCR counts. Reportedly, tuberculin skin test sites gave far more TCRs than other biopsies.

Trimming took 9 bases from V and 5 from J; bases not matched to a gene: 6. CDR3 length equals 13 residues. The V gene's germline CDR1 is SNHLY and CDR2 FYNNEI. Ligated cDNA underwent four rounds of PCR with nested alpha and beta constant region primers and SP2. TCRdb ran MiXCR on the UMI-ligation and nested PCR reads and lists one entry per CDR3 protein. The data show 30,000 to 35,000 distinct CDR3 sequences, with roughly 7.3% seen just once and 3% to 3.5% held by the top ten. Treatment: skin biopsy from PPD injection site in Mantoux-positive individual. A UMI-containing oligonucleotide was joined by 3' ligation to the TCR cDNA template. Skin biopsies came from PPD injection sites in Mantoux-positive individuals. Input was about 1 to 1,100 ng of DNase-treated total RNA without cell sorting.

The source of this sequence is an adult in good health. The rearrangement uses TRBV2 and TRBJ2-1; 8 bases are shared with TRBD2. Source: skin, taken from a tuberculin skin test site. Here the CDR3 DNA reads TGTGCCAGAGCGACTAGCGCACACAATGAGCAGTTCTTC. Its translation is CARATSAHNEQFF.